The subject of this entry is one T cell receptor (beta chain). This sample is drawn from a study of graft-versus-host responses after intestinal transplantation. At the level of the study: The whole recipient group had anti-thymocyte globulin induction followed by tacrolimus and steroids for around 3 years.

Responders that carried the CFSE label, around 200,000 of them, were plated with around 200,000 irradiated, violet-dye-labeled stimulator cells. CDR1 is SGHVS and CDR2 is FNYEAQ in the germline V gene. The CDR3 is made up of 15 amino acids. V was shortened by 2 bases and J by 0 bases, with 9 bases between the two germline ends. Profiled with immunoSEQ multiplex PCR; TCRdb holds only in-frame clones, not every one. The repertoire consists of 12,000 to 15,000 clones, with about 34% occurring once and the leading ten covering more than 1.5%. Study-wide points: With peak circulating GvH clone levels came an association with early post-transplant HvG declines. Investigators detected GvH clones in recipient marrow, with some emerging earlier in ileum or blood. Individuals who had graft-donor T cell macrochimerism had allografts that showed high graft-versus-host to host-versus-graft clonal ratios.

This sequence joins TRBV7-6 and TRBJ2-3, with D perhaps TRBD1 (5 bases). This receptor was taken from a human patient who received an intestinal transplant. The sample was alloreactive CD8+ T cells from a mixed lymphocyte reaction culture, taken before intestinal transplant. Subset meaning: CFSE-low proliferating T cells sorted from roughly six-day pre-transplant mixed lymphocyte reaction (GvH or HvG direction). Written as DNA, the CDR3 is TGTGCCAGCAGCTTAAAGACAGAGAGCACAGATACGCAGTATTTT. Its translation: CASSLKTESTDTQYF.